Shown below are 15 T cell receptor beta chains from a single sample sequenced in a study of early T cells in non-severe SARS-CoV-2 infection. TCRdb recomputed calls from the 5' RACE reads with MiXCR, one row per CDR3 protein. This repertoire shows 45,000 to 55,000 distinct CDR3 sequences, around 9.1% found once; its top ten account for about 8.3%. Sequenced sample: whole blood. These TCRs come from an adult who was a healthcare worker with PCR-confirmed SARS-CoV-2 infection or an uninfected control (not recorded which).

This clonotype was seen many times. The chain couples TRBV28 to TRBJ2-7; D may be TRBD2 (6 bases). Trimming shortened V by 6 bases and J by 5 bases, and 14 bases separated the two germline ends. Germline CDR1 is MDHEN and CDR2 is SYDVKM. The length of the CDR3 is 13 residues. The CDR3 loop reads CASSLHGEDEQYF. The CDR3 coding sequence is TGTGCCAGCAGCCTCCACGGGGAGGACGAGCAGTACTTC.

V gene TRBV7-3 combines with J gene TRBJ1-2, with TRBD1 matching 7 bases. The germline CDR1 and CDR2 sequences are SGHTA and FQGTGA. This CDR3 contains 13 residues. The V segment lost 5 bases and the J segment 8 bases; nucleotides outside the gene matches: 8. CDR3 nucleotides: TGTGCCAGCAGCCCAGGACAGGAGCAGGGCTACACCTTC. Translated, it gives CASSPGQEQGYTF.

This clonotype occurred many times. The chain carries TRBV6-6 and TRBJ2-3, with TRBD1 as a possible D gene (6 bases). Germline assignment: CDR1 MNHNY and CDR2 SVGAGI (reference sequence). The CDR3 has 14 amino acids. Trimming removed 3 bases from V and 2 bases from J, with 9 bases in between. CDR3 region: CASSYGQYTDTQYF. The CDR3 DNA sequence: TGTGCCAGCAGTTATGGACAGTACACAGATACGCAGTATTTT.

This clonotype was counted many times. V is TRBV6-5 and J is TRBJ2-7, with D perhaps matching TRBD2 (5 bases). This CDR3 is 14 amino acids long. Germline CDR1 MNHEY, CDR2 SVGAGI. V was clipped by 2 bases and J by 2 bases, with 10 bases between them. The CDR3 loop is CASSYTTGTYEQYF. The DNA of the CDR3 is TGTGCCAGCAGTTACACGACGGGGACCTACGAGCAGTACTTC.

This clonotype was found many times. This CDR3 is CASSLDRGWTDTQYF. For the CDR3, the DNA is TGTGCCAGCAGCCTGGACAGGGGATGGACAGATACGCAGTATTTT. This chain links TRBV12-3 or TRBV12-4 with TRBJ2-3, with 9 bases lining up with TRBD1. V shed 6 bases, J shed 3 bases, and the junction held 7 bases outside the gene matches. CDR3 size: 15 residues.

The table lists this clonotype with many counts. The rearrangement uses TRBV5-4 and TRBJ2-7; D is undetermined. From germline, CDR1 is SGHNT and CDR2 YYREEE (reference sequence). This CDR3 has 13 residues. V was cut by 0 bases and J by 1 base, with 5 bases left in between. In nucleotides, the CDR3 is TGTGCCAGCAGCTTGGTTGAATCCTACGAGCAGTACTTC. As protein: CASSLVESYEQYF.

The CDR3 is CASSIMVRSGANVLTF. The DNA of the CDR3 is TGCGCCAGCAGCATAATGGTGAGATCTGGGGCCAACGTCCTGACTTTC. The gene calls are TRBV5-1 and TRBJ2-6; D remains unclear. V was pared by 4 bases and J by 1 base, with 12 bases between. The CDR3 is made up of 16 amino acids. The germline CDR1 and CDR2 sequences are SGHRS and YFSETQ.

This clonotype came up many times. The V and J genes are TRBV2 and TRBJ1-3, with 10 bases lining up with TRBD1. The CDR3 extends over 14 amino acids. The germline V gene has CDR1 SNHLY and CDR2 FYNNEI. After removal of 5 bases from V and 8 bases from J, the junction contained 6 bases not matched to a gene. The DNA of the CDR3 is TGTGCCAGCAGTACCGACAGGGGGCTTTACACCATATATTTT. Translation: CASSTDRGLYTIYF.

At least ten counts were recorded for this clonotype. This chain joins TRBV29-1 and TRBJ1-2; D is uncertain. The CDR3 has 12 residues. The germline V gene encodes CDR1 SQVTM and CDR2 ANQGSEA. Deletions cut 5 bases from V and 1 base from J, with 8 bases between. The CDR3: CSVKHLNYGYTF. CDR3 sequence (DNA): TGCAGCGTTAAACACCTTAACTATGGCTACACCTTC.

In its sample, this clonotype was seen a few times. One end of the junction is discordant with germline, which a read error may explain. The rearrangement uses TRBV13 and TRBJ2-3; 8 nucleotides align to TRBD2. The germline V gene encodes CDR1 PRHDT and CDR2 FYEKMQ (reference sequence). This CDR3 has 14 residues. The CDR3 DNA sequence: TGTGCCAGCAGCCTAGGACTAGCCCCAGATACGCAGTATTTT. Protein product: CASSLGLAPDTQYF.

CDR3 in DNA: TGTGCCAGCAGTTTCGAAGGTCCGCCGGGTAATGAAAAACTGTTTTTT. Its protein product is CASSFEGPPGNEKLFF. The rearrangement links TRBV28 to TRBJ1-4; D remains unclear. Germline V gene lookup returns CDR1 MDHEN and CDR2 SYDVKM. The CDR3 is 16 amino acids. Between the trimmed V and J ends, which lost 3 bases and 4 bases, there was a span of 15 bases.

The chain joins TRBV30 to TRBJ1-1; D perhaps matches TRBD1 (5 bases). This CDR3 comprises 13 residues. V was cut by 5 bases and J by 0 bases, with 10 bases left in between. The germline V gene encodes CDR1 GTSNPN and CDR2 SVGIG (reference sequence). The CDR3 spells CAWVQEMNTEAFF. Written as DNA, the CDR3 is TGTGCCTGGGTACAGGAGATGAACACTGAAGCTTTCTTT.

The chain carries TRBV30 and TRBJ2-2; D gene unclear. Trimming cost V 1 base and J 8 bases, with 8 bases left between them. The germline gives CDR1 GTSNPN, CDR2 SVGIG (reference sequence). CDR3 size: 12 residues. CDR3 in amino acids: CAWSGATGELFF. CDR3 in DNA: TGTGCCTGGAGTGGAGCTACTGGGGAGCTGTTTTTT.

Many counts were recorded for this clonotype. The chain employs TRBV27 and TRBJ2-5, with D perhaps being TRBD1 or TRBD2 (5 bases each). V lost 2 bases, J lost 9 bases, and 19 bases lay in between. This CDR3 contains 15 residues. Germline CDR1 reads MNHEY; CDR2 reads SMNVEV (reference sequence). The CDR3 sequence is CASSLGVAGLRAQYF. In nucleotides, the CDR3 is TGTGCCAGCAGTTTAGGGGTCGCGGGCCTCAGGGCCCAGTACTTC.

V gene TRBV27 combines with J gene TRBJ1-5, with TRBD1 as a possible D gene (5 bases). The CDR3 extends over 16 amino acids. Between the trimmed V and J ends, which lost 6 bases and 0 bases, there was a span of 15 bases. From germline, CDR1 is MNHEY and CDR2 SMNVEV (reference sequence). The CDR3 coding sequence is TGTGCCAGCAGGCTAGGGGCGGGTTATAGCAATCAGCCCCAGCATTTT. Translation gives CASRLGAGYSNQPQHF.